A selection of T cell receptor beta chains follows, all from one sample in a study of STAT5B mutations in CD4+ large granular lymphocyte leukemia. The protocol was immunoSEQ multiplex PCR, while the TCRdb copy is restricted to in-frame clones and leaves out a portion. The sample yields more than 6,000 clones, roughly 70% seen once. The sample taken for sequencing was PBMCs. The receptors shown here come from a woman aged 70-85 years with CD4+ T-cell large granular lymphocyte leukemia. CDR3s include the opening cysteine and the closing phenylalanine or tryptophan. A D gene is named only where the DNA matches it firmly. Some rows mark clone size as missing; the rest say once, few, many or name a class of expanded clone.

j_call,d_call,v_call,clone_size,cdr3_aa,cdr3_nt
TRBJ1-3,-,TRBV6-1,-,CASSGRDGNTIYF,TGTGCCAGCTCGGGCAGGGATGGAAACACCATATATTTT
TRBJ2-7,TRBD2,TRBV5-4,few,CASSAGGPSHEQYF,TGTGCCAGCAGCGCGGGAGGACCATCCCACGAGCAGTACTTC
TRBJ1-4,-,TRBV30,-,CAWSVSGIGSEKLFF,TGTGCCTGGAGTGTAAGTGGAATCGGCAGTGAAAAACTGTTTTTT
TRBJ2-5,TRBD1,TRBV5-5,-,CASSLGSDRAETQYF,TGTGCCAGCAGCTTGGGCTCGGACAGGGCGGAGACCCAGTACTTC
TRBJ2-1,-,TRBV7-2,-,CASSLGGAGASYNEQFF,TGTGCCAGCAGCTTAGGTGGGGCGGGCGCTTCCTACAATGAGCAGTTCTTC
TRBJ2-3,TRBD2,TRBV11-2,-,CASSVLAGGDTQYF,TGTGCCAGCAGCGTCCTAGCGGGGGGGGATACGCAGTATTTT
TRBJ1-4,-,TRBV19,-,CASSIDGVMEKLFF,TGTGCCAGTAGTATAGATGGAGTTATGGAAAAACTGTTTTTT
TRBJ2-1,-,TRBV7-3,-,CASSLKVGHNEQFF,TGTGCCAGCAGCTTAAAGGTGGGGCACAATGAGCAGTTCTTC
TRBJ1-1,TRBD1,TRBV19,medium-sized,CASSIGQGAGTEAFF,TGTGCCAGTAGCATCGGGCAGGGGGCAGGGACTGAAGCTTTCTTT
TRBJ2-1,TRBD2,TRBV5-6,few,CASSLGLARHNEQFF,TGTGCCAGCAGCTTGGGACTAGCCCGCCACAATGAGCAGTTCTTC
TRBJ1-3,-,TRBV6-5,few,CASISRSGNTIYF,TGTGCCAGCATATCCCGCTCAGGAAACACCATATATTTT
TRBJ2-1,-,TRBV5-1,-,CASSLGDYNEQFF,TGCGCCAGCAGCTTAGGAGATTACAATGAGCAGTTCTTC
TRBJ1-1,-,TRBV11-2,-,CASSLGEGGTEAFF,TGTGCCAGCAGTCTTGGGGAGGGTGGCACTGAAGCTTTCTTT
TRBJ2-1,TRBD2,TRBV10-1,-,CASSESGGEQFF,TGCGCCAGCAGTGAGAGCGGGGGTGAGCAGTTCTTC
TRBJ2-3,TRBD1,TRBV28,-,CASSRGQAAGADTQYF,TGTGCCAGCAGCCGCGGACAGGCCGCCGGCGCAGATACGCAGTATTTT
TRBJ2-2,-,TRBV29-1,-,CSVRRGIETGELFF,TGCAGCGTGCGACGGGGAATTGAAACCGGGGAGCTGTTTTTT
TRBJ1-2,-,TRBV19,-,CASRDNYGYTF,TGTGCCAGCAGGGATAACTATGGCTACACCTTC
TRBJ1-4,-,TRBV15,-,CATSKRTDEKLFF,TGTGCCACCAGCAAAAGGACGGATGAAAAACTGTTTTTT
TRBJ1-2,TRBD1,TRBV5-1,-,CASSLRTGVNYGYTF,TGCGCCAGCAGCCTCCGGACAGGGGTTAACTATGGCTACACCTTC
TRBJ1-2,-,TRBV4-2,-,CASSQDRGYGYTF,TGTGCCAGCAGCCAAGATAGGGGGTATGGCTACACCTTC
TRBJ2-4,-,TRBV30,-,CAWSPWTSLVSPPVDF,TGTGCCTGGAGCCCCTGGACATCGCTTGTGAGCCCTCCAGTCGACTTC
TRBJ2-7,-,TRBV6-1,-,CASRTSPPGEQYF,TGTGCCAGCAGGACTTCACCCCCCGGCGAGCAGTACTTC
TRBJ2-1,-,TRBV5-1,-,CASSSGRGPRSYNEQFF,TGCGCCAGCAGCTCGGGGCGGGGGCCAAGGTCCTACAATGAGCAGTTCTTC
TRBJ2-5,-,TRBV5-4,-,CASSLRDTKETQYF,TGTGCCAGCAGCCTGAGGGACACCAAAGAGACCCAGTACTTC
TRBJ1-4,-,TRBV6-1,-,CASAPGRGNEKLFF,TGTGCCAGCGCCCCGGGACGGGGGAATGAAAAACTGTTTTTT
TRBJ2-5,-,TRBV5-8,-,CASSPRETQYF,TGTGCCAGCAGCCCGCGGGAGACCCAGTACTTC
TRBJ1-1,TRBD1,TRBV11-2,-,CASSLGTGAGRVNTEAFF,TGTGCCAGCAGCTTAGGGACAGGGGCCGGGAGAGTGAACACTGAAGCTTTCTTT
TRBJ1-2,-,TRBV19,-,CASSIGTGASYGYTF,TGTGCCAGTAGTATTGGGACCGGCGCGAGCTATGGCTACACCTTC
TRBJ2-2,-,TRBV9,-,CASEKGEMGTGELFF,TGTGCCAGCGAAAAGGGGGAGATGGGCACCGGGGAGCTGTTTTTT
TRBJ2-7,-,TRBV18,-,CASSPLLTNEQYF,TGTGCCAGCTCACCACTTCTTACTAACGAGCAGTACTTC
TRBJ2-4,TRBD2,TRBV5-6,-,CASSPTTAGQNIQYF,TGTGCCAGCAGCCCCACCACAGCGGGGCAAAACATTCAGTACTTC
TRBJ2-1,-,TRBV7-3,-,CASSPGRRNEQFF,TGTGCCAGCAGCCCCGGCCGAAGAAATGAGCAGTTCTTC
TRBJ1-1,-,TRBV6-5,few,CASSYKVGGTEAFF,TGTGCCAGCAGTTACAAGGTAGGAGGCACTGAAGCTTTCTTT
TRBJ1-1,-,TRBV6-6,-,CASSPLGTDTEAFF,TGTGCCAGCAGCCCCTTGGGGACGGACACTGAAGCTTTCTTT
TRBJ2-1,-,TRBV7-6,once,CASSLEPRNEQFF,TGTGCCAGCAGCTTAGAGCCTAGAAATGAGCAGTTCTTC
TRBJ2-2,-,TRBV18,-,CASSTGYTGELFF,TGTGCCAGCTCCACAGGATACACCGGGGAGCTGTTTTTT
TRBJ2-7,-,TRBV5-5,-,CASSFTLHEQYF,TGTGCCAGCAGCTTTACCTTGCACGAGCAGTACTTC
TRBJ1-5,-,TRBV19,-,CASSRENGNQPQHF,TGTGCCAGTAGTAGGGAAAACGGCAATCAGCCCCAGCATTTT
TRBJ2-2,TRBD1,TRBV5-4,few,CASRHGQGRNTGELFF,TGTGCCAGCAGGCACGGACAGGGTCGAAACACCGGGGAGCTGTTTTTT
TRBJ2-6,-,TRBV9,-,CASSVGQSGANVLTF,TGTGCCAGCAGCGTAGGACAGTCTGGGGCCAACGTCCTGACTTTC
TRBJ1-2,-,TRBV9,-,CASSRDPANYGYTF,TGTGCCAGCAGCCGAGACCCCGCTAACTATGGCTACACCTTC
TRBJ1-5,-,TRBV6-4,-,CPRGGDSNQPQHF,TGTCCCCGGGGGGGGGACAGCAATCAGCCCCAGCATTTT
TRBJ1-1,-,TRBV28,-,CASRETGNTEAFF,TGTGCCAGCAGAGAGACAGGGAACACTGAAGCTTTCTTT
TRBJ2-7,-,TRBV6-1,few,CASKWTQGSEQYF,TGTGCCAGCAAATGGACCCAAGGGAGCGAGCAGTACTTC
TRBJ2-1,TRBD2,TRBV15,-,CATSRVLAGGSEQFF,TGTGCCACCAGCAGAGTACTAGCGGGAGGGAGTGAGCAGTTCTTC
TRBJ1-2,-,TRBV5-6,-,CASSFGYGYTF,TGTGCCAGCAGCTTCGGTTATGGCTACACCTTC
TRBJ1-2,-,TRBV5-1,-,CASSLDAAGYTF,TGCGCCAGCAGCTTGGACGCGGCCGGCTACACCTTC
TRBJ1-5,-,TRBV2,-,CASSPREGRQPQHF,TGTGCCAGCAGTCCCCGAGAAGGGCGTCAGCCCCAGCATTTT
TRBJ1-4,-,TRBV2,-,CASSEAQGRGGEKLFF,TGTGCCAGCAGTGAAGCACAGGGCAGGGGAGGCGAAAAACTGTTTTTT
TRBJ2-3,-,TRBV11-2,once,CASSSWGAADTQYF,TGTGCCAGCAGCTCCTGGGGGGCTGCAGATACGCAGTATTTT
TRBJ1-1,-,TRBV6-5,-,CASSYSGGRGWAFF,TGTGCCAGCAGTTACTCGGGGGGGCGTGGATGGGCTTTCTTT
TRBJ2-2,TRBD2,TRBV27,-,CASSARLAGIVNTGELFF,TGTGCCAGCAGTGCGAGGCTAGCGGGAATCGTAAACACCGGGGAGCTGTTTTTT
TRBJ2-7,-,TRBV29-1,-,CSVEGAGYEQYF,TGCAGCGTTGAAGGCGCAGGATACGAGCAGTACTTC
TRBJ1-6,TRBD1,TRBV9,once,CASSLRETGGVSPLHF,TGTGCCAGCAGCCTACGGGAGACAGGGGGTGTTTCACCCCTCCACTTT
TRBJ2-5,-,TRBV28,-,CASAEGIRETQYF,TGTGCCAGCGCGGAGGGAATCAGGGAGACCCAGTACTTC
TRBJ2-5,-,TRBV14,-,CASSPGSTWGETQYF,TGTGCCAGCAGCCCCGGGTCTACGTGGGGGGAGACCCAGTACTTC
TRBJ2-2,-,TRBV7-9,-,CASSLANSGELFF,TGTGCCAGCAGCTTAGCCAACTCCGGGGAGCTGTTTTTT
TRBJ1-3,TRBD1,TRBV6-5,medium-sized,CASRQTGRGNTIYF,TGTGCCAGCAGGCAGACAGGGCGAGGAAACACCATATATTTT
TRBJ1-1,-,TRBV9,large,CASSVGQASEAFF,TGTGCCAGCAGCGTAGGACAGGCGTCTGAAGCTTTCTTT
TRBJ1-1,-,TRBV25-1,few,CASSELKGTEAFF,TGTGCCAGCAGTGAGTTAAAGGGCACTGAAGCTTTCTTT